The entry below describes one TCR beta chain. Germline CDR1 and CDR2: SGDLS and YYNGEE. This CDR3 is built from 16 residues. V was cut by 2 bases and J by 7 bases, with 18 bases left in between. This sample was included in a study of shared clonotypes between healthy human individuals. The repertoire was sequenced with immunoSEQ multiplex PCR; TCRdb's copy has only in-frame clones and lacks some. Of hundreds of thousands of clones in the sample, 74% were seen once. The chain uses TRBV9 and TRBJ2-2, with a possible D match to TRBD2 (7 bases). The sample consisted of memory CD4+ T cells sorted from blood. Regarding subset: CD45RA-negative fraction. This sequence originates from a woman aged 25 to 39 in good health. CDR3 nucleotides: TGTGCCAGCAGCGTCCGGGGAGGGGGAGTGGTCGGGGAGCTGTTTTTT. Residues: CASSVRGGGVVGELFF.